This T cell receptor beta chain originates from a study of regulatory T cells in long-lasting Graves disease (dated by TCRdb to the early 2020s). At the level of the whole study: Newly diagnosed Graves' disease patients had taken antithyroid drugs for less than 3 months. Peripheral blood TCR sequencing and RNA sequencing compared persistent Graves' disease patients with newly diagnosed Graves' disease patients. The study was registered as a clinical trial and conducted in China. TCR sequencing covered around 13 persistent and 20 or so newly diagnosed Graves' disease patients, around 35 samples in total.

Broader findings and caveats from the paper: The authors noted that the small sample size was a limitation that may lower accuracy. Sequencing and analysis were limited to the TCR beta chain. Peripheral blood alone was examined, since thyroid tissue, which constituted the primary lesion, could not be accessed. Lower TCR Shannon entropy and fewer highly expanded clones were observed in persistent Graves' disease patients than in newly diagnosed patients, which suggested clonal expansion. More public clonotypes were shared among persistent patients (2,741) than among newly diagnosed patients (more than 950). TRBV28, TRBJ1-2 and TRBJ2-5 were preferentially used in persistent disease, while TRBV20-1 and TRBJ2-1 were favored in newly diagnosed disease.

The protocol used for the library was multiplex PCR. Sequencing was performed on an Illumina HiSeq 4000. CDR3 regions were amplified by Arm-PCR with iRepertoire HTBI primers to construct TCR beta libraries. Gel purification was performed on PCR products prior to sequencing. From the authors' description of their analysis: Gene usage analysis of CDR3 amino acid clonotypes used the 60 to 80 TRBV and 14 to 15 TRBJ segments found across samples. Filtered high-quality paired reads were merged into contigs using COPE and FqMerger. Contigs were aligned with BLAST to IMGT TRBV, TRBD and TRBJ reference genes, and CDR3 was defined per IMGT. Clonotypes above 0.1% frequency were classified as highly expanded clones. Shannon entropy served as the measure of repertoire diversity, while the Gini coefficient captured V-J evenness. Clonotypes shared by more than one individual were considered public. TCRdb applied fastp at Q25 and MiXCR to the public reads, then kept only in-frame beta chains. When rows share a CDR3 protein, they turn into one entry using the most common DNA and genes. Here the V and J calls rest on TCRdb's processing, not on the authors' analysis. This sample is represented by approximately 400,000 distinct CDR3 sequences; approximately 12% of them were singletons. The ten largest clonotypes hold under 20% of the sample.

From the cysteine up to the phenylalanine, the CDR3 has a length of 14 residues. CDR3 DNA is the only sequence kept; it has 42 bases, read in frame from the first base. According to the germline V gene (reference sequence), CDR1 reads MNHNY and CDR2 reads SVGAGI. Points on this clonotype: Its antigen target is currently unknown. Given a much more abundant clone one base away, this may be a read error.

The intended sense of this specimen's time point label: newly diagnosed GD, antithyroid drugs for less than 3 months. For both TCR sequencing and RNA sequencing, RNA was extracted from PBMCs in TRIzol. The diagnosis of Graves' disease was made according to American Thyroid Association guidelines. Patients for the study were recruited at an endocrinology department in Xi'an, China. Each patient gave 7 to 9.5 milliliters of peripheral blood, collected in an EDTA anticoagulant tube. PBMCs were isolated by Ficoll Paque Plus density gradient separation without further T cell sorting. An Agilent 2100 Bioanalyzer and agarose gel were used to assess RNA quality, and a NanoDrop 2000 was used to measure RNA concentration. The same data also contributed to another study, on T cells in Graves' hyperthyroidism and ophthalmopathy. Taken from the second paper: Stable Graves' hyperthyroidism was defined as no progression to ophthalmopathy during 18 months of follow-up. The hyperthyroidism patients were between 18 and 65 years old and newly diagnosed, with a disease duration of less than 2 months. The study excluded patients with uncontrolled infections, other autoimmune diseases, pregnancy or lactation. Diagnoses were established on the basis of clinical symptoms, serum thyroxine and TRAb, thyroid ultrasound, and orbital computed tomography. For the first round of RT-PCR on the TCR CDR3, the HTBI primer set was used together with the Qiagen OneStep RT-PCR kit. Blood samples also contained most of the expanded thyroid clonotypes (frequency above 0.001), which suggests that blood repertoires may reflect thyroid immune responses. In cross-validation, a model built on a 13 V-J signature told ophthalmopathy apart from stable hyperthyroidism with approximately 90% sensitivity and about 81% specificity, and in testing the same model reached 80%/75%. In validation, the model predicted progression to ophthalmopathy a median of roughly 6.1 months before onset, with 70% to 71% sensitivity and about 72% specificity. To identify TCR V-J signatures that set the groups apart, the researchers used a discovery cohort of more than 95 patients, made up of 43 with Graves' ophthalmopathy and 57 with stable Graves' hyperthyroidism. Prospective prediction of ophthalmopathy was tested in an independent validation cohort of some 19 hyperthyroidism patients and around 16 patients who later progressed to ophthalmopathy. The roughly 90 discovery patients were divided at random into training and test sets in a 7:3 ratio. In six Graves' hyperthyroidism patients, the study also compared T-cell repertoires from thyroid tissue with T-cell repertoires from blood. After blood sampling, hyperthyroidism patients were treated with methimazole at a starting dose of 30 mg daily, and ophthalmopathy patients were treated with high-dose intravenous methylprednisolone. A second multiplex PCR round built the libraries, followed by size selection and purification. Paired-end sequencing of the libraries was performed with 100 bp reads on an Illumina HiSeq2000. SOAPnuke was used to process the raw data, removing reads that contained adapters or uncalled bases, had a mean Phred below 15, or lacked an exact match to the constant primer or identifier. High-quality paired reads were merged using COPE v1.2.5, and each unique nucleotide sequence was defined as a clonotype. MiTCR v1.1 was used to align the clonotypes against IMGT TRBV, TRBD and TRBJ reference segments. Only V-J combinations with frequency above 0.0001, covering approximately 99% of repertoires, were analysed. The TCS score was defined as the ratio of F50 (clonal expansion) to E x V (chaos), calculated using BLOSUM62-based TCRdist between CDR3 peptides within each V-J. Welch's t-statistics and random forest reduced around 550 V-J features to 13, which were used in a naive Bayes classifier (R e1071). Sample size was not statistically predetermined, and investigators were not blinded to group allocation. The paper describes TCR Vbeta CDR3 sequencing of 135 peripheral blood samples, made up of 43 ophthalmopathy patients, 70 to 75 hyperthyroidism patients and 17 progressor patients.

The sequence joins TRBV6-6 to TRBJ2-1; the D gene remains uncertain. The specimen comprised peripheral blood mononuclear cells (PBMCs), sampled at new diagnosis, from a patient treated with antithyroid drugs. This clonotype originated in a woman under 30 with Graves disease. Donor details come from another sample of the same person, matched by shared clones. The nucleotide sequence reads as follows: TGTGCCAGCGGTTACTTTCCCGCCAGCAATGAGCAGTTCTTC. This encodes CASGYFPASNEQFF.